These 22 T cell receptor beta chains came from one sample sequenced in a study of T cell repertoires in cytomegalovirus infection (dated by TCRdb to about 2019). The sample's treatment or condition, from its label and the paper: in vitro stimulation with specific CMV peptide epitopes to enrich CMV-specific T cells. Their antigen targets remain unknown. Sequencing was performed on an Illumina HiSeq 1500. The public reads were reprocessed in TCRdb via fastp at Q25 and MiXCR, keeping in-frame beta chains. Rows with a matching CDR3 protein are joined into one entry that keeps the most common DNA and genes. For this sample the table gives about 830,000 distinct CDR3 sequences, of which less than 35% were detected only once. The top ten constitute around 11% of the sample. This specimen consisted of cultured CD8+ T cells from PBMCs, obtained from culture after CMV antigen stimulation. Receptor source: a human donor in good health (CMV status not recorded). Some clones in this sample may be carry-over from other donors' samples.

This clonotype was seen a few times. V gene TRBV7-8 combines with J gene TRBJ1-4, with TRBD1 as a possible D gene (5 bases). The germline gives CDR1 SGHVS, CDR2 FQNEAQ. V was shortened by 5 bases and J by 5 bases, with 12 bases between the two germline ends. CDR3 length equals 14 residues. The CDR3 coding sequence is TGTGCCAGCAGCCGCCGGGACTTGAATGAAAAACTGTTTTTT. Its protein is CASSRRDLNEKLFF.

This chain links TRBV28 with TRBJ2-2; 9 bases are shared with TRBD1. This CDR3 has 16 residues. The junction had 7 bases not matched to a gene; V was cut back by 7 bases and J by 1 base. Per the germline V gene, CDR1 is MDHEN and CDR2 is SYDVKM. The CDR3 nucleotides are TGTGCCAGCAAGTCACGACAGGGGGTGAACACCGGGGAGCTGTTTTTT. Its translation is CASKSRQGVNTGELFF. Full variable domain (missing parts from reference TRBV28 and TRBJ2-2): DVKVTQSSRYLVKRTGEKVFLECVQDMDHENMFWYRQDPGLGLRLIYFSYDVKMKEKGDIPEGYSVSREKKERFSLILESASTNQTSMYLCASKSRQGVNTGELFFGEGSRLTVL.

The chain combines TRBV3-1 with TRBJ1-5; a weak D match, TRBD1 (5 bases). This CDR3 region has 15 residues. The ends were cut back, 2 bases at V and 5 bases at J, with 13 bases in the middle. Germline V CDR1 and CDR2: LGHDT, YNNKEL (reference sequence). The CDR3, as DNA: TGTGCCAGCAGCCAATTCCGGGGGGGGGATCAGCCCCAGCATTTT. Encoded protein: CASSQFRGGDQPQHF.

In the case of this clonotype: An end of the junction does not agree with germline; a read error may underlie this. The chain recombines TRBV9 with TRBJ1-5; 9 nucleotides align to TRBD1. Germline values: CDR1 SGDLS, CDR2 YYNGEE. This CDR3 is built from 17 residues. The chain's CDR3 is CVSSEGTGRSGNQPQHF. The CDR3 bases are TGTGTCAGCAGCGAGGGGACAGGGCGATCGGGCAATCAGCCCCAGCATTTT.

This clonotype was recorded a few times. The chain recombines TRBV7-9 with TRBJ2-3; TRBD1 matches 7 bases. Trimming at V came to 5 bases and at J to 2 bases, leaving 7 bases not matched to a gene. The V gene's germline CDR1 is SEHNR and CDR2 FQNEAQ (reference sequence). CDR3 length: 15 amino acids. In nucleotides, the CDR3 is TGTGCCAGCAGCCCCGCCAGGGGGTACACAGATACGCAGTATTTT. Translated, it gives CASSPARGYTDTQYF. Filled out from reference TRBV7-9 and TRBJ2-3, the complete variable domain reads DTGVSQNPRHKITKRGQNVTFRCDPISEHNRLYWYRQTLGQGPEFLTYFQNEAQLEKSRLLSDRFSAERPKGSFSTLEIQRTEQGDSAMYLCASSPARGYTDTQYFGPGTRLTVL.

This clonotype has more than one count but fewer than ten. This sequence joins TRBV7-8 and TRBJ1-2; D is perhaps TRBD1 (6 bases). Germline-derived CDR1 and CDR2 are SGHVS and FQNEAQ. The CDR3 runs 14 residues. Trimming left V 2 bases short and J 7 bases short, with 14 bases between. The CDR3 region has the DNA TGTGCCAGCAGCTTAAAACCGACAGGTGCTGGCTACACCTTC. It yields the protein CASSLKPTGAGYTF.

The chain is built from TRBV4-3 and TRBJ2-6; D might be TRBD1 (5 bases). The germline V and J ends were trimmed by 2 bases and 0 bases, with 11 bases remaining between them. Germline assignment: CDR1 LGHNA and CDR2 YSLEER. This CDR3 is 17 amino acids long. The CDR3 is CASSQLLTVSGANVLTF. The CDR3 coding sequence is TGCGCCAGCAGCCAATTATTGACAGTCTCTGGGGCCAACGTCCTGACTTTC.

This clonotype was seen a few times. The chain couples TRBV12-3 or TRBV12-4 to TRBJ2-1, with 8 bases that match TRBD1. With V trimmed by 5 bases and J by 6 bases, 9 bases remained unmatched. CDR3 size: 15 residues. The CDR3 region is CASSPSDRVFNEQFF. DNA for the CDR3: TGTGCCAGCAGTCCTTCGGACAGGGTTTTCAATGAGCAGTTCTTC.

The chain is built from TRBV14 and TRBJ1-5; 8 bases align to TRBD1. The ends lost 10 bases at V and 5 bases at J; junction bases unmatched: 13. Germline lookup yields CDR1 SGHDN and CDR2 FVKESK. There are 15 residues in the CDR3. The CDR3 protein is CAILLVDRDYQPQHF. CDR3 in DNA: TGTGCCATCCTACTCGTGGACAGGGATTATCAGCCCCAGCATTTT. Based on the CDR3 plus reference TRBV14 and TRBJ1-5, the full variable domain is EAGVTQFPSHSVIEKGQTVTLRCDPISGHDNLYWYRRVMGKEIKFLLHFVKESKQDESGMPNNRFLAERTGGTYSTLKVQPAELEDSGVYFCAILLVDRDYQPQHFGDGTRLSIL.

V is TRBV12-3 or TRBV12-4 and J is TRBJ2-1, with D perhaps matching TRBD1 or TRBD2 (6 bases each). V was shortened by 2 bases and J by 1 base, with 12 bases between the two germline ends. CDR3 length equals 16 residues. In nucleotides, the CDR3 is TGTGCCAGCAGTTTAATAAGGGGGGTGTCCTACAATGAGCAGTTCTTC. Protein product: CASSLIRGVSYNEQFF.

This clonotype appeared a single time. CDR3 DNA: TGCAGTGCACCACAGGGGGCGCCCCCCTACGAGCAGTACGTC. This translates into CSAPQGAPPYEQYV. V usage is TRBV20-1 and J usage is TRBJ2-7; 9 bases line up with TRBD1. Germline V gene lookup returns CDR1 DFQATT and CDR2 SNEGSKA (reference sequence). V lost 6 bases and J lost 2; bases outside the gene matches: 8. This CDR3 is 14 amino acids long.

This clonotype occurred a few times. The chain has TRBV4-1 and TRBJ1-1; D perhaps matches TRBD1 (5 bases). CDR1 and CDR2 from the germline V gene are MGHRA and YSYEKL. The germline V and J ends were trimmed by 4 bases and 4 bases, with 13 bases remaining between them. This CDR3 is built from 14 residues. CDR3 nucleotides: TGCGCCAGCAGCCCCGAGTGGCAGGGCACTGAAGCTTTCTTT. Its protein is CASSPEWQGTEAFF.

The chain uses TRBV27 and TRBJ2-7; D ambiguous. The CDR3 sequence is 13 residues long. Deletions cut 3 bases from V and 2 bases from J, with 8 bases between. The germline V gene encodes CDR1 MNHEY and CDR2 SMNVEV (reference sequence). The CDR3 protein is CASSFAGPYEQYF. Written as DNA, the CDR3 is TGTGCCAGCAGTTTCGCTGGGCCCTACGAGCAGTACTTC.

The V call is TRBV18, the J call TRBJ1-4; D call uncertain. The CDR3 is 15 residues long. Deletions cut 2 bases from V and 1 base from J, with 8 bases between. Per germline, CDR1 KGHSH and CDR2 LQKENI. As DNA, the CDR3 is TGTGCCAGCTCACCAATCCAGGAAACTAATGAAAAACTGTTTTTT. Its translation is CASSPIQETNEKLFF.

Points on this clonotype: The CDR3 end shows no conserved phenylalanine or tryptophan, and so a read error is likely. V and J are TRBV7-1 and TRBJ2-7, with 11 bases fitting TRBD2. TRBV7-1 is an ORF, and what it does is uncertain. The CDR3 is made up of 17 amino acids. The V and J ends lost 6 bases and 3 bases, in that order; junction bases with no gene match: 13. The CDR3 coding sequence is TGTGCCAGCAGTCACCCCCGGGCACTAGCGGGGGTCTACGAGCAGTACTGC. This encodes CASSHPRALAGVYEQYC.

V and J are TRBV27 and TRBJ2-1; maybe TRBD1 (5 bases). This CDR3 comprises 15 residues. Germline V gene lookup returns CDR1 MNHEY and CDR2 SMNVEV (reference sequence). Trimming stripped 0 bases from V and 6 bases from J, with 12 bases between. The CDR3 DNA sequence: TGTGCCAGCAGTTTATCGCCAGGGTTCGCCAATGAGCAGTTCTTC. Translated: CASSLSPGFANEQFF.

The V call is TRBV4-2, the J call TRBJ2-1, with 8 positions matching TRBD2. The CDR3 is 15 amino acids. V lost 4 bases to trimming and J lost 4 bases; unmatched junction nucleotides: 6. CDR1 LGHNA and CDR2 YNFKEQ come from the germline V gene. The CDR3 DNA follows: TGTGCCAGCAGCCGAGCGGGGGTAATATACAATGAGCAGTTCTTC. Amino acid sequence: CASSRAGVIYNEQFF.

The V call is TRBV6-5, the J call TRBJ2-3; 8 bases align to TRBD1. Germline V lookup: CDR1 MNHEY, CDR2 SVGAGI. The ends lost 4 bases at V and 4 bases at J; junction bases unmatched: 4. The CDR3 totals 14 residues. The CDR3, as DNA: TGTGCCAGCAGTTTCAGACAGGGGCCAGATACGCAGTATTTT. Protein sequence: CASSFRQGPDTQYF.

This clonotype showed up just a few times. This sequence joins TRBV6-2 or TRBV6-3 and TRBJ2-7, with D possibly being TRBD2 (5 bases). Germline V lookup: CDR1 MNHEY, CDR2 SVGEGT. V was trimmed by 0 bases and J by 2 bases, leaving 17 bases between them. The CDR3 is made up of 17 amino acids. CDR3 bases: TGTGCCAGCAGTTACTCGAGTCTACCTAGCCTAACCTACGAGCAGTACGTC. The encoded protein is CASSYSSLPSLTYEQYV.

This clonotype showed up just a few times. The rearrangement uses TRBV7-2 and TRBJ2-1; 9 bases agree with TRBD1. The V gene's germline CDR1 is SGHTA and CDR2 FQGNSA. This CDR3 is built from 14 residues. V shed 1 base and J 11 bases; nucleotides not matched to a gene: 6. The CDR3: CASSLGGNRGQQFF. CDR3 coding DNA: TGTGCCAGCAGCTTAGGGGGCAACAGGGGGCAGCAGTTCTTC. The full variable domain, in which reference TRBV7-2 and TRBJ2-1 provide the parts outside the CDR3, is GAGVSQSPSNKVTEKGKDVELRCDPISGHTALYWYRQSLGQGLEFLIYFQGNSAPDKSGLPSDRFSAERTGGSVSTLTIQRTQQEDSAVYLCASSLGGNRGQQFFGPGTRLTVL.

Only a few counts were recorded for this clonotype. As DNA, the CDR3 is TGTGCCAGCAGTTACCTCCCAGAGGGATCCTACGAGCAGTACGTC. Translated: CASSYLPEGSYEQYV. The gene calls are TRBV6-6 and TRBJ2-7, with D possibly TRBD2 on 5 matching bases. V was cut by 2 bases and J by 1 base, with 12 bases left in between. Germline assignment: CDR1 MNHNY and CDR2 SVGAGI (reference sequence). The CDR3 has 15 amino acids.

The CDR3 DNA sequence: TGTGCCAGCAGTCGTTCCGGGACAGGGGCCCTCGGGGAGCTGTTTTTT. As protein: CASSRSGTGALGELFF. The genes are TRBV2 and TRBJ2-2; 10 bases are shared with TRBD1. The CDR3 runs 16 residues. CDR1 is SNHLY, CDR2 FYNNEI, per germline. J was trimmed by 7 bases and V by 5 bases; bases with no gene match: 10.